Listed below are T cell receptor beta chains from one sample, sequenced in a study of blood T cells in healthy people across ages. From the 5' RACE reads, TCRdb called clonotypes with MiXCR, one entry per CDR3 protein. The data show under 2 million distinct CDR3 sequences, about 31% seen once. The sequenced material came from blood. The receptor source for this set is a woman in her twenties or thirties in good health. CDR3s include the opening cysteine and the closing phenylalanine or tryptophan. The order of the fields is D gene, J gene, CDR3 length, V gene, clone size, CDR3 protein, CDR3 DNA. D genes are given only for firm matches. Clone size is stated in some rows and not others, as once, few, many or a class when expanded.

d_gene: TRBD2
j_gene: TRBJ2-3
len: 15
v_gene: TRBV27
abundance: -
CDR3aa: CASRRGLAGTDTQYF
CDR3nt: TGTGCCAGCAGACGGGGACTAGCGGGCACAGATACGCAGTATTTT

d_gene: -
j_gene: TRBJ2-7
len: 17
v_gene: TRBV4-2
abundance: -
CDR3aa: CASSQVEGAVMTYEQYF
CDR3nt: TGTGCCAGCAGCCAAGTAGAGGGCGCGGTTATGACCTACGAGCAGTACTTC

d_gene: -
j_gene: TRBJ1-1
len: 13
v_gene: TRBV29-1
abundance: few
CDR3aa: CSVVNIRNTEAFF
CDR3nt: TGCAGCGTTGTTAACATTAGGAACACTGAAGCTTTCTTT

d_gene: -
j_gene: TRBJ2-1
len: 16
v_gene: TRBV7-8
abundance: few
CDR3aa: CASSLYAGEGVNEQFF
CDR3nt: TGTGCCAGCAGCTTATACGCGGGAGAGGGGGTCAATGAGCAGTTCTTC

d_gene: -
j_gene: TRBJ2-1
len: 13
v_gene: TRBV10-3
abundance: -
CDR3aa: CVISDGLGNEQFF
CDR3nt: TGTGTCATCAGTGATGGTCTTGGGAATGAGCAGTTCTTC

d_gene: -
j_gene: TRBJ2-1
len: 13
v_gene: TRBV5-4
abundance: -
CDR3aa: CASSFGREPEQFF
CDR3nt: TGTGCCAGCAGCTTTGGCCGGGAGCCTGAGCAGTTCTTC

d_gene: TRBD2
j_gene: TRBJ2-3
len: 14
v_gene: TRBV27
abundance: -
CDR3aa: CASSCLAGADTQYF
CDR3nt: TGTGCCAGCAGTTGTTTAGCGGGAGCAGATACGCAGTATTTT

d_gene: -
j_gene: TRBJ2-1
len: 18
v_gene: TRBV9
abundance: -
CDR3aa: CASSARRDQGSSYNEQFF
CDR3nt: TGTGCCAGCAGCGCGAGACGGGATCAGGGTAGCTCCTACAATGAGCAGTTCTTC

d_gene: TRBD2
j_gene: TRBJ2-5
len: 15
v_gene: TRBV20-1
abundance: -
CDR3aa: CSARATSGDQETQYF
CDR3nt: TGCAGTGCTAGAGCCACTAGCGGGGACCAAGAGACCCAGTACTTC

d_gene: -
j_gene: TRBJ2-5
len: 16
v_gene: TRBV24-1
abundance: few
CDR3aa: CATSDLSRGTKETQYF
CDR3nt: TGTGCCACCAGTGATTTGAGCCGCGGTACGAAAGAGACCCAGTACTTC

d_gene: -
j_gene: TRBJ1-5
len: 13
v_gene: TRBV6-1
abundance: few
CDR3aa: CASSDGFAQPQHF
CDR3nt: TGTGCCAGCAGTGACGGTTTCGCTCAGCCCCAGCATTTT

d_gene: TRBD1
j_gene: TRBJ1-1
len: 15
v_gene: TRBV7-2
abundance: -
CDR3aa: CASSLWGQGGTEAFF
CDR3nt: TGTGCCAGCAGCTTATGGGGCCAGGGGGGAACTGAAGCTTTCTTT

d_gene: -
j_gene: TRBJ2-3
len: 13
v_gene: TRBV5-1
abundance: few
CDR3aa: CASSNRRGDTQYF
CDR3nt: TGCGCCAGTAGTAATCGGAGGGGAGATACGCAGTATTTT

d_gene: -
j_gene: TRBJ2-7
len: 15
v_gene: TRBV27
abundance: few
CDR3aa: CASHPGGTDPYEQYF
CDR3nt: TGTGCCAGCCATCCCGGGGGGACAGATCCCTACGAGCAGTACTTC

d_gene: -
j_gene: TRBJ1-2
len: 14
v_gene: TRBV20-1
abundance: -
CDR3aa: CSALNGGTNYGYTF
CDR3nt: TGCAGTGCTCTAAACGGGGGGACTAACTATGGCTACACCTTC

d_gene: -
j_gene: TRBJ2-3
len: 14
v_gene: TRBV29-1
abundance: -
CDR3aa: CSVSQAQSTDTQYF
CDR3nt: TGCAGCGTTAGTCAAGCCCAAAGCACAGATACGCAGTATTTT

d_gene: -
j_gene: TRBJ2-1
len: 15
v_gene: TRBV7-8
abundance: few
CDR3aa: CASSFGGAFYNEQFF
CDR3nt: TGTGCCAGCAGCTTTGGCGGGGCCTTTTACAATGAGCAGTTCTTC

d_gene: -
j_gene: TRBJ2-5
len: 14
v_gene: TRBV4-1
abundance: few
CDR3aa: CASSRKDGSETQYF
CDR3nt: TGCGCCAGCAGCAGGAAGGATGGATCGGAGACCCAGTACTTC

d_gene: -
j_gene: TRBJ1-4
len: 15
v_gene: TRBV28
abundance: -
CDR3aa: CASITGWATNEKLFF
CDR3nt: TGTGCCAGCATAACCGGTTGGGCAACTAATGAAAAACTGTTTTTT

d_gene: -
j_gene: TRBJ1-2
len: 16
v_gene: TRBV29-1
abundance: -
CDR3aa: CSALGRDGDGNYGYTF
CDR3nt: TGCAGTGCGCTTGGCCGGGACGGAGACGGTAACTATGGCTACACCTTC

d_gene: TRBD1
j_gene: TRBJ2-2
len: 13
v_gene: TRBV27
abundance: -
CDR3aa: CASRGQGFGELFF
CDR3nt: TGTGCCAGCAGGGGACAGGGGTTCGGGGAGCTGTTTTTT

d_gene: TRBD1
j_gene: TRBJ1-6
len: 14
v_gene: TRBV7-2
abundance: many
CDR3aa: CASSLGQGYSPLHF
CDR3nt: TGTGCCAGCAGCTTAGGACAGGGTTACTCACCCCTCCACTTT

d_gene: -
j_gene: TRBJ2-1
len: 14
v_gene: TRBV5-1
abundance: many
CDR3aa: CASSSLASYNEQFF
CDR3nt: TGCGCCAGCAGCTCCCTAGCCTCCTACAATGAGCAGTTCTTC

d_gene: -
j_gene: TRBJ2-1
len: 15
v_gene: TRBV15
abundance: few
CDR3aa: CATSEMGYSYNEQFF
CDR3nt: TGTGCCACCAGCGAAATGGGATACTCCTACAATGAGCAGTTCTTC

d_gene: -
j_gene: TRBJ2-7
len: 13
v_gene: TRBV7-2
abundance: -
CDR3aa: CASSLARLSEQYF
CDR3nt: TGTGCCAGCAGCTTAGCGCGCCTTTCCGAGCAGTACTTC

d_gene: -
j_gene: TRBJ2-1
len: 16
v_gene: TRBV15
abundance: -
CDR3aa: CATSGAGAGIYNEQFF
CDR3nt: TGTGCCACCAGCGGGGCGGGCGCGGGGATATACAATGAGCAGTTCTTC

d_gene: TRBD2
j_gene: TRBJ2-1
len: 15
v_gene: TRBV29-1
abundance: -
CDR3aa: CSVRGTSGRVNEQFF
CDR3nt: TGCAGCGTAAGAGGGACTAGCGGGAGGGTTAATGAGCAGTTCTTC

d_gene: -
j_gene: TRBJ2-7
len: 15
v_gene: TRBV30
abundance: -
CDR3aa: CAWMTPGKSSYEQYF
CDR3nt: TGTGCCTGGATGACGCCGGGAAAAAGCTCCTACGAGCAGTACTTC

d_gene: TRBD2
j_gene: TRBJ2-7
len: 15
v_gene: TRBV5-1
abundance: -
CDR3aa: CASSSTLAGYHEQYF
CDR3nt: TGCGCCAGCAGCTCCACACTAGCGGGGTACCACGAGCAGTACTTC

d_gene: -
j_gene: TRBJ2-7
len: 17
v_gene: TRBV5-4
abundance: few
CDR3aa: CASSIRTGYRGSYEQYF
CDR3nt: TGTGCCAGCAGCATACGTACAGGATATCGTGGCTCCTACGAGCAGTACTTC

d_gene: -
j_gene: TRBJ2-1
len: 17
v_gene: TRBV5-1
abundance: few
CDR3aa: CASRDWMGLEGSNEQFF
CDR3nt: TGCGCCAGCAGGGATTGGATGGGACTCGAAGGCTCCAATGAGCAGTTCTTC

d_gene: TRBD2
j_gene: TRBJ2-1
len: 15
v_gene: TRBV7-3
abundance: few
CDR3aa: CASSGGEGAYNEQFF
CDR3nt: TGTGCCAGCAGCGGCGGGGAGGGTGCCTACAATGAGCAGTTCTTC

d_gene: TRBD2
j_gene: TRBJ2-7
len: 19
v_gene: TRBV27
abundance: -
CDR3aa: CASSPLGLAGGPSSYEQYF
CDR3nt: TGTGCCAGCAGTCCCCTCGGACTAGCGGGAGGGCCGAGCTCCTACGAGCAGTACTTC

d_gene: -
j_gene: TRBJ2-3
len: 16
v_gene: TRBV29-1
abundance: few
CDR3aa: CSVEDQQPGSTDTQYF
CDR3nt: TGCAGCGTTGAAGATCAGCAGCCAGGTAGCACAGATACGCAGTATTTT

d_gene: TRBD2
j_gene: TRBJ2-1
len: 14
v_gene: TRBV27
abundance: many
CDR3aa: CASTGLAGGNEQFF
CDR3nt: TGTGCCAGCACCGGACTAGCGGGGGGGAATGAGCAGTTCTTC

d_gene: -
j_gene: TRBJ2-3
len: 16
v_gene: TRBV10-3
abundance: few
CDR3aa: CAISEFPAGAADTQYF
CDR3nt: TGTGCCATCAGTGAGTTCCCGGCAGGAGCCGCAGATACGCAGTATTTT

d_gene: TRBD2
j_gene: TRBJ2-1
len: 14
v_gene: TRBV20-1
abundance: few
CDR3aa: CSAILAGPLNEQFF
CDR3nt: TGCAGTGCTATACTAGCGGGGCCCCTCAATGAGCAGTTCTTC

d_gene: -
j_gene: TRBJ2-1
len: 11
v_gene: TRBV29-1
abundance: few
CDR3aa: CGVEAANEQFF
CDR3nt: TGCGGCGTTGAGGCGGCCAATGAGCAGTTCTTC

d_gene: TRBD2
j_gene: TRBJ2-3
len: 16
v_gene: TRBV5-1
abundance: few
CDR3aa: CASSLPTSESTDTQYF
CDR3nt: TGCGCCAGCAGCTTACCCACTAGCGAGAGCACAGATACGCAGTATTTT

d_gene: -
j_gene: TRBJ1-1
len: 14
v_gene: TRBV28
abundance: -
CDR3aa: CASSLEGASTEAFF
CDR3nt: TGTGCCAGCAGCCTTGAAGGGGCTAGCACTGAAGCTTTCTTT

d_gene: TRBD2
j_gene: TRBJ2-1
len: 15
v_gene: TRBV6-1
abundance: -
CDR3aa: CASGGLAGETNEQFF
CDR3nt: TGTGCCAGCGGGGGACTAGCGGGAGAGACCAATGAGCAGTTCTTC

d_gene: -
j_gene: TRBJ1-2
len: 15
v_gene: TRBV5-1
abundance: few
CDR3aa: CASSLASAGNYGYTF
CDR3nt: TGCGCCAGCAGCTTGGCCTCCGCAGGAAACTATGGCTACACCTTC

d_gene: TRBD1
j_gene: TRBJ2-6
len: 14
v_gene: TRBV29-1
abundance: -
CDR3aa: CSVYQGAGANVLTF
CDR3nt: TGCAGCGTTTACCAGGGGGCTGGGGCCAACGTCCTGACTTTC

d_gene: -
j_gene: TRBJ1-5
len: 12
v_gene: TRBV30
abundance: few
CDR3aa: CAWSVREQPQHF
CDR3nt: TGTGCCTGGAGTGTACGGGAACAGCCCCAGCATTTT

d_gene: TRBD2
j_gene: TRBJ2-7
len: 14
v_gene: TRBV5-1
abundance: many
CDR3aa: CASSLASGTYEQYF
CDR3nt: TGTGCCAGCAGCTTAGCTAGCGGCACCTACGAGCAGTACTTC

d_gene: TRBD1
j_gene: TRBJ1-2
len: 12
v_gene: TRBV19
abundance: -
CDR3aa: CATATGNYGYTF
CDR3nt: TGTGCCACCGCGACAGGGAACTATGGCTACACCTTC